Detailed here is one T cell receptor beta chain. This PCR relied on a set of 60 Vbeta primers and 13 Jbeta primers. TCRdb's table, derived via immunoSEQ multiplex PCR, lists solely in-frame clones and lacks some. The sample carries more than 85,000 clones, about three quarters recorded once. The data were obtained in a study of cytomegalovirus exposure and HLA in healthy donors. V was cut by 7 bases and J by 2 bases, with 14 bases left in between. Per the germline V gene, CDR1 is LGHNA and CDR2 is YSLEER. The CDR3 length is 14 residues. The sequence was collected from a male donor in good health and CMV-seronegative. Sequencing was carried out using PBMCs. The chain couples TRBV4-3 to TRBJ1-1; D perhaps matches TRBD1 (6 bases). The CDR3 DNA is TGCGCCAGCACCCAGGGGAGGGTAAACACTGAAGCTTTCTTT. Residues: CASTQGRVNTEAFF.